These 19 T cell receptor beta chains share one sample of origin, sequenced in a study of T cells after yellow fever vaccination. Via MiXCR, TCRdb re-called the 5' RACE reads, giving one row per CDR3 protein. The sample contains 500,000 to 550,000 distinct CDR3 sequences, roughly a fifth of which appear only once. This sample comprised PBMCs, obtained roughly 20 days after the first yellow fever vaccination. The receptors come from a man between 18 and 29 years old who received the YFV17D yellow fever vaccine.

This clonotype occurred many times. This chain uses TRBV4-3 with TRBJ2-1; 8 bases are shared with TRBD2. Unmatched junction bases numbered 9, after V lost 1 base and J lost 4 bases. Per germline, CDR1 LGHNA and CDR2 YSLEER. The CDR3 runs to 17 residues. The CDR3 DNA sequence: TGCGCCAGCAGCCAAGGCCCTTCGGCGGGGGGTTACAATGAGCAGTTCTTC. Its translation: CASSQGPSAGGYNEQFF.

This chain connects TRBV3-1 to TRBJ2-3; TRBD1 matches at 10 bases. The V gene's germline CDR1 is LGHDT and CDR2 YNNKEL (reference sequence). The CDR3 is 16 residues long. Trimming cost V 0 bases and J 5 bases; bases outside gene matches: 5. This chain's CDR3 is CASSQDVGDRGDTQYF. DNA of the CDR3: TGTGCCAGCAGCCAAGACGTCGGGGACAGGGGAGATACGCAGTATTTT.

This clonotype was seen a few times. V and J are TRBV19 and TRBJ2-1; TRBD2 aligns across 8 bases. Trimming cost V 6 bases and J 8 bases; bases outside gene matches: 9. Germline-derived CDR1 and CDR2 are LNHDA and SQIVND (reference sequence). The CDR3 runs 14 residues. CDR3 in DNA: TGTGCCAGTAGGGGGAGGACTAGCAGCCATGAGCAGTTCTTC. It encodes CASRGRTSSHEQFF. Together with reference TRBV19 and TRBJ2-1, the CDR3 gives the full variable domain: DGGITQSPKYLFRKEGQNVTLSCEQNLNHDAMYWYRQDPGQGLRLIYYSQIVNDFQKGDIAEGYSVSREKKESFPLTVTSAQKNPTAFYLCASRGRTSSHEQFFGPGTRLTVL.

V is TRBV20-1 and J is TRBJ2-1; 11 positions match TRBD2. This CDR3 contains 18 residues. The germline V gene has CDR1 DFQATT and CDR2 SNEGSKA (reference sequence). Losses at the gene ends were 4 bases for V and 6 bases for J; bases not matched to a gene: 17. The CDR3 here is CSAIGVAGGPERFNEQFF. The DNA of the CDR3 is TGCAGTGCTATAGGGGTAGCGGGGGGGCCCGAAAGGTTCAATGAGCAGTTCTTC.

This clonotype has ten or more counts. The rearrangement joins TRBV5-1 to TRBJ2-5; TRBD1 aligns across 9 bases. V lost 4 bases to trimming and J lost 4 bases; unmatched junction nucleotides: 5. Germline-derived CDR1 and CDR2 are SGHRS and YFSETQ. CDR3 length: 14 residues. The CDR3 is CASSAGTGLETQYF. DNA of the CDR3: TGCGCCAGCAGCGCGGGGACAGGGTTAGAGACCCAGTACTTC. The full variable domain, rest sourced from reference TRBV5-1 and TRBJ2-5, is KAGVTQTPRYLIKTRGQQVTLSCSPISGHRSVSWYQQTPGQGLQFLFEYFSETQRNKGNFPGRFSGRQFSNSRSEMNVSTLELGDSALYLCASSAGTGLETQYFGPGTRLLVL.

There are a few counts of this clonotype. The chain recombines TRBV23-1 with TRBJ1-5; maybe TRBD1 (6 bases). TRBV23-1 carries the ORF label, with uncertain function. V gave up 6 bases and J gave up 0 bases, with 18 bases separating them. The CDR3 extends over 17 amino acids. CDR3 nucleotide sequence: TGCGCCAGCAGCCCAGGACAGCCCCAATATAGCAATCAGCCCCAGCATTTT. Its protein product is CASSPGQPQYSNQPQHF.

The sample holds a few counts of this clonotype. The J gene is TRBJ1-6, the V gene TRBV12-3 or TRBV12-4; TRBD1 might be the D (5 bases). This CDR3 has 17 residues. Trimming cost V 3 bases and J 6 bases, with 18 bases left between them. The CDR3 spells CASSFFPGRLFNSPLHF. CDR3 nucleotides: TGTGCCAGCAGTTTTTTCCCAGGGAGGTTATTTAATTCACCCCTCCACTTT.

The rearrangement joins TRBV27 to TRBJ2-5; D perhaps matches TRBD2 (7 bases). Trimming left V 3 bases short and J 4 bases short, with 15 bases between. Germline V CDR1 and CDR2: MNHEY, SMNVEV (reference sequence). The CDR3 covers 15 residues. The CDR3 here is CASSFDGGRIETQYF. The CDR3 bases are TGTGCCAGCAGTTTCGACGGGGGGCGTATAGAGACCCAGTACTTC.

This clonotype was seen only a few times. This chain links TRBV4-1 with TRBJ1-4; D is ambiguous. V was shortened by 1 base and J by 0 bases, with 9 bases between the two germline ends. The CDR3 contains 16 residues. Germline-derived CDR1 and CDR2 are MGHRA and YSYEKL. The CDR3 region is CASSQAYGSTNEKLFF. DNA of the CDR3: TGCGCCAGCAGCCAAGCGTACGGGTCAACTAATGAAAAACTGTTTTTT.

This chain connects TRBV5-4 to TRBJ2-5; D not resolved. The V gene's germline CDR1 is SGHNT and CDR2 YYREEE (reference sequence). Trimming took off 0 bases at V and 4 bases at J, with 7 bases between the two ends. There are 13 residues in the CDR3. CDR3 coding DNA: TGTGCCAGCAGCTTGGCCTTGTTAGAGACCCAGTACTTC. As protein: CASSLALLETQYF.

CDR3 region: CASSLWRGDTEAFF. Written as DNA, the CDR3 is TGTGCCAGCAGCTTATGGAGGGGAGACACTGAAGCTTTCTTT. The chain links TRBV7-2 to TRBJ1-1; D perhaps matches TRBD1 (5 bases). V shed 2 bases and J shed 3 bases, with 10 bases lying between them. The CDR3 runs to 14 residues. The V gene's germline CDR1 is SGHTA and CDR2 FQGNSA.

This clonotype came up a few times. The gene calls are TRBV5-5 and TRBJ1-1; D is unresolved. Germline V gives CDR1 SGHKS, CDR2 YYEKEE (reference sequence). V was trimmed by 0 bases and J by 6 bases, leaving 6 bases between them. The CDR3 totals 12 residues. For the CDR3, the DNA is TGTGCCAGCAGCTTGGAGAAGGCTGAAGCTTTCTTT. Protein: CASSLEKAEAFF.

In its sample, this clonotype was seen many times. V is TRBV5-1 and J is TRBJ2-1; the D gene is possibly TRBD2 (5 bases). The germline V and J ends were trimmed by 4 bases and 3 bases, with 17 bases remaining between them. The CDR3 has 16 amino acids. CDR1 and CDR2 from the germline V gene are SGHRS and YFSETQ. CDR3 bases: TGCGCCAGCAGCCCCGGTCCCCGAGGGTTCTACAATGAGCAGTTCTTC. This encodes CASSPGPRGFYNEQFF.

This clonotype was detected only a few times. V usage is TRBV6-1 and J usage is TRBJ2-4; tentatively, D is TRBD1 (6 bases). The CDR3 is made up of 15 amino acids. The germline gives CDR1 MNHNS, CDR2 SASEGT. Trimming cost V 6 bases and J 0 bases, with 12 bases left between them. The CDR3 sequence is CASSGQTSAKNIQYF. The CDR3 DNA reads TGTGCCAGCAGCGGACAGACTTCAGCCAAAAACATTCAGTACTTC.

The chain employs TRBV6-2 or TRBV6-3 and TRBJ1-5; 7 bases fit TRBD1. The V gene end was trimmed by 7 bases and the J gene end by 7 bases; junction bases not matched to a gene: 7. The CDR3 has 13 amino acids. The germline V gene encodes CDR1 MNHEY and CDR2 SVGEGT. The CDR3 here is CASKFSGGQPQHF. The CDR3 bases are TGTGCCAGCAAGTTTTCAGGGGGACAGCCCCAGCATTTT.

This sequence joins TRBV4-2 and TRBJ2-1, with 7 bases matching TRBD1. Germline assignment: CDR1 LGHNA and CDR2 YNFKEQ. There are 15 residues in the CDR3. With V trimmed by 3 bases and J by 10 bases, 12 bases remained unmatched. The CDR3 nucleotides read TGTGCCAGCAGCCATGACAAGAACGACAGGGCAGAGCAGTTCTTC. Its protein product is CASSHDKNDRAEQFF.

The chain has TRBV12-3 or TRBV12-4 and TRBJ2-5; no clear D gene. V lost 3 bases and J lost 7, with 6 bases in between. The CDR3 sequence is 11 residues long. CDR3 protein: CASSFEVTQYF. CDR3 sequence (DNA): TGTGCCAGCAGTTTTGAAGTGACCCAGTACTTC.

This clonotype was found a few times. This rearrangement joins TRBV7-9 to TRBJ1-1; D unresolved. Trimming left V 5 bases short and J 4 bases short, with 11 bases between. The CDR3 covers 13 residues. Germline lookup yields CDR1 SEHNR and CDR2 FQNEAQ (reference sequence). As DNA, the CDR3 is TGTGCCAGCAGCGAGCGGGTGGTCACTGAAGCTTTCTTT. It encodes CASSERVVTEAFF.

The V gene is TRBV6-2 or TRBV6-3, the J gene TRBJ2-2; maybe TRBD2 (7 bases). Germline loops: CDR1 MNHEY, CDR2 SVGEGT. Trimming took 2 bases from V and 7 from J, leaving 14 bases between them. CDR3 size: 15 residues. Here the CDR3 DNA reads TGTGCCAGCAGTTACGGGCGGGGGCTTAACGGGGAGCTGTTTTTT. It specifies CASSYGRGLNGELFF.